This TCR beta chain was recorded in a study of technical replicates of blood from a handful of donors. Produced via immunoSEQ multiplex PCR; TCRdb's table is partial and in-frame only. The sample lists about 75,000 clones, 95% to 97% seen once, with about 0.29% in the top ten. V was shortened by 5 bases and J by 6 bases, with 8 bases between the two germline ends. The CDR3 length is 11 residues. Germline assignment: CDR1 SNHLY and CDR2 FYNNEI. V gene TRBV2 combines with J gene TRBJ2-7; D call uncertain. The sample taken for sequencing was T cells isolated from PBMCs. This TCR was recovered from a human donor in good health. The CDR3 loop is CASSLTPEQYF. CDR3 DNA sequence: TGTGCCAGCAGTCTTACTCCCGAGCAGTACTTC.